This T cell receptor beta chain originates from a study of long-term antiretroviral therapy in people with HIV. Study observations and caveats: Pre-ART clonal expansion yielded clones that dominated the repertoire at all time points. HIV repertoires showed narrower CDR3 length ranges than controls.

With survey level as its setting, the immunoSEQ assay was v3.0. Per-sample targets for sequencing were roughly 35,000-55,000 T-cell genomes. Some clones are missing from TCRdb's copy, which holds only in-frame ones; the method was immunoSEQ multiplex PCR. The table has approximately 20,000 clones, roughly 83% seen once; the top ten hold approximately 8%. V lost 4 bases and J lost 1; bases outside the gene matches: 15. Germline CDR1 SGHVS, CDR2 FQNEAQ. The CDR3 runs 19 residues. Comment on this clone: No antigen is known for it.

The material sequenced was unsorted PBMCs, taken 0.9 years after starting antiretroviral therapy. The genes are TRBV7-8 and TRBJ2-2; 7 nucleotides agree with TRBD1. The TCR originated in a man aged 18 to 29 with HIV. Here the CDR3 reads CASSSTRIIRDRNTGELFF. The CDR3 DNA reads as TGTGCCAGCAGCTCGACCCGTATTATCCGGGACAGGAACACCGGGGAGCTGTTTTTT.